The text below deals with one T cell receptor (beta chain). The sample is drawn from a study of graft-versus-host responses after intestinal transplantation. Profiled with immunoSEQ multiplex PCR; TCRdb holds only in-frame clones, not every one. The data show about 20,000 clones, about nine tenths seen once. Source: PBMCs, taken approximately 240 days after intestinal transplant. The receptor comes from a human patient who received an intestinal transplant, so some T cells may come from the graft donor.

The chain's CDR3 is CASSWDRGSNQPQHF. In DNA form, the CDR3 reads TGTGCCAGCAGCTGGGACAGGGGAAGCAATCAGCCCCAGCATTTT. The rearrangement joins TRBV11-2 to TRBJ1-5, with 10 bases lining up with TRBD1. With V trimmed by 4 bases and J by 1 base, 1 base remained unmatched. CDR1 SGHAT and CDR2 FQNNGV come from the germline V gene. The CDR3 totals 15 residues.